This T cell receptor beta chain was sequenced in a study of response to subunit inactivated influenza vaccine. General study points: Authors proposed each seasonal influenza vaccination draws in few new T cells.

As concerns this clonotype: What it binds is not known.

The V gene end was trimmed by 4 bases and the J gene end by 3 bases; junction bases not matched to a gene: 6. CDR1 and CDR2 from the germline V gene are MGHRA and YSYEKL. The CDR3 is 14 residues long. Using its own MiXCR run on the RT-PCR reads, TCRdb lists one record per CDR3 protein. The table has under 500,000 distinct CDR3 sequences, about 10% seen once. This rearrangement joins TRBV4-1 to TRBJ2-7; 7 positions match TRBD1. The receptor was derived from a man aged 45-65 years who received an inactivated influenza vaccine. The specimen comprised PBMCs from blood, sampled 35 to 45 days after vaccination. As DNA, the CDR3 is TGCGCCAGCAGCCGGAAGGGACAGAACTACGAGCAGTACTTC. The encoded protein is CASSRKGQNYEQYF.